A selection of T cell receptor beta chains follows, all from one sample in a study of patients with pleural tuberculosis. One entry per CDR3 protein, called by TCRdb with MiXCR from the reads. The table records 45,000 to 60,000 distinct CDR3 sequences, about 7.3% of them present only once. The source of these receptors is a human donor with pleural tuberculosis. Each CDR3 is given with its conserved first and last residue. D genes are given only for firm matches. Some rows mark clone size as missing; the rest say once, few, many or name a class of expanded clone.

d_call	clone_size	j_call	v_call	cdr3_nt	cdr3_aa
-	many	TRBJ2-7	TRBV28	TGTGCCAGCAGCCCCGCCCGGGAGCAGTACTTC	CASSPAREQYF
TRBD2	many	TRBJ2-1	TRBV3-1	TGTGCCAGCAGCGGGACTAGCGGGAGCAGTGAGCAGTTCTTC	CASSGTSGSSEQFF
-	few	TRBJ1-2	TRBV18	TGTGCCAGCTCACCACCGTCGGATTTCTGGGGCTACACCTTC	CASSPPSDFWGYTF
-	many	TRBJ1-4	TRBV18	TGTGCCAGCTCTTGGGGTCTTAATGAAAAACTGTTTTTT	CASSWGLNEKLFF
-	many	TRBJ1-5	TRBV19	TGTGCCAGTAAAGGGGGGTACAATCAGCCCCAGCATTTT	CASKGGYNQPQHF
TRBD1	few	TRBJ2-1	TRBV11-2	TGTGCCAGCAGCTCCCCCAACAGGGGTACGGATGAGCAGTTCTTC	CASSSPNRGTDEQFF
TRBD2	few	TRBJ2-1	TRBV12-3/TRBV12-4	TGTGCCAGCAGTGCGGGAGATGAGCAGTTCTTC	CASSAGDEQFF
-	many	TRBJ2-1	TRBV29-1	TGCAGCGTACCGACTAGCTCCTACAATGAGCAGTTCTTC	CSVPTSSYNEQFF
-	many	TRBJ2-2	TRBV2	TGTGCCAGCAAAACAGGGAACACCGGGGAGCTGTTTTTT	CASKTGNTGELFF
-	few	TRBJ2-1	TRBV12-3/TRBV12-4	TGTGCCAGCAGGCAGTCGTTCGGGAGCTCCTACAATGAGCAGTTCTTC	CASRQSFGSSYNEQFF
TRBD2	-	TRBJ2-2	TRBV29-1	TGCAGCGTAGCCGGGACTAGCGGGAGGACTGGGGAGCTGTTTTTT	CSVAGTSGRTGELFF
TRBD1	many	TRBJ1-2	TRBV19	TGTGCCAGTAGTGACGGACAGGGAAGGCTTGGCTACACCTTC	CASSDGQGRLGYTF
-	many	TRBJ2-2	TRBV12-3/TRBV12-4	TGTGCCAGCAGACGCTCGACTAGTGAGGGCGGGGAGCTGTTTTTT	CASRRSTSEGGELFF
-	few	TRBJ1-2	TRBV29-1	TGCAGCGTTGACATTCGGAGGGGCTATGGCTACACCTTC	CSVDIRRGYGYTF
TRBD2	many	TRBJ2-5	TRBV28	TGTGCCAGCAGGACGACTAGCGGAGAAGAGACCCAGTACTTC	CASRTTSGEETQYF
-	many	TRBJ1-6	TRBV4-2	TGTGCCAGCAGCCAACCTAGACAGCAGGATAATTCACCCCTCCACTTT	CASSQPRQQDNSPLHF
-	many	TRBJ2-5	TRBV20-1	TGCAGTGCCACTCTGGGGAGGGGGCAAGAGACCCAGTACTTC	CSATLGRGQETQYF
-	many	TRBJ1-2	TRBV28	TGTGCCAGCAGTTTACTCGGTCCGGGATCTAACTATGGCTACACCTTC	CASSLLGPGSNYGYTF